This T cell receptor beta chain was captured by sequencing in a study of blood T cell repertoires in COVID-19. The CDR3 covers 10 residues. The V end lost 4 bases, the J end lost 12 bases, and 10 bases lay between the germline ends. Looked up from germline, CDR1 is MRHNA and CDR2 is SNTAGT. TCRdb's table, derived via immunoSEQ multiplex PCR, lists solely in-frame clones and lacks some. The sample holds approximately 160,000 clones, roughly 90% seen once. The chain employs TRBV6-4 and TRBJ2-7; a weak D match, TRBD2 (5 bases). Sequenced: peripheral blood. The TCR was taken from a man in his forties or fifties with acute or convalescent COVID-19. The CDR3 region has the DNA TGTGCCAGCAGTGTTGTAGGGAGGTACGTC. Amino acids: CASSVVGRYV.